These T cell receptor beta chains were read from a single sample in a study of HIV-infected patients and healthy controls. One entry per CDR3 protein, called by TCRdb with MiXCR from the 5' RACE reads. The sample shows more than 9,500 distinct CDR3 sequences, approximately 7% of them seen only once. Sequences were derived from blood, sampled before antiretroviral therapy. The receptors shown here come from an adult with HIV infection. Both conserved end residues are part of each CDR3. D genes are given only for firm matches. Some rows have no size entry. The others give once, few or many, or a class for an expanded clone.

TGTGCCAGCAGCGTAGGAGGCGTCCTTCCAACTAACTATGGCTACACCTTC CASSVGGVLPTNYGYTF TRBJ1-2 - TRBV9 many
TGTGCCAGCAGTCATGCCTTACAGGTCCCGCAGACCCAGTACTTC CASSHALQVPQTQYF TRBJ2-5 - TRBV5-4 many
TGTGCCAGCAGCTTAGGACGGGGCGCAGGGGGCTACACCTTC CASSLGRGAGGYTF TRBJ1-2 - TRBV7-9 few
TGCGCCAGCAGGCCAGGCCAAGAGACCCAGTACTTC CASRPGQETQYF TRBJ2-5 - TRBV5-1 many
TGTGCCAGCAGTCTTACACAGAAACACCCTATGAACACTGAAGCTTTCTTT CASSLTQKHPMNTEAFF TRBJ1-1 - TRBV28 many
TGTGCCAGCGCCGGACTAGTGCGGTATGAGCAGTTCTTC CASAGLVRYEQFF TRBJ2-1 TRBD2 TRBV6-2/TRBV6-3 many
TGTGCCAGCAGTCGGGTTCCAGTAGACGGGATAGGGATGGGCAATCAGCCCCAGCATTTT CASSRVPVDGIGMGNQPQHF TRBJ1-5 - TRBV12-3/TRBV12-4 many
TGTGCCAGCAGCTCCTTAGACGCTAAGGGGCTGGGTTCACCCCTCCACTTT CASSSLDAKGLGSPLHF TRBJ1-6 - TRBV11-2 many
TGTGCCAGCATCGGGGCCTTGAGTACTGAAGCTTTCTTT CASIGALSTEAFF TRBJ1-1 - TRBV6-6 many
TGTGCCAGCAGTTACTCGATCAGCTCAGATACGCAGTATTTT CASSYSISSDTQYF TRBJ2-3 - TRBV6-5 many
TGTGCCAGCAGAGGGGGTCGGGAATATGGCTACACCTTC CASRGGREYGYTF TRBJ1-2 - TRBV7-9 many
TGCGCCAGCAGCTCTAGGACAGAGAGCACAGATACGCAGTATTTT CASSSRTESTDTQYF TRBJ2-3 - TRBV5-1 many
TGTGCCAGCAGCCCGACAGCCGCTCGGCGCTCTGGGGCCAACGTCCTGACTTTC CASSPTAARRSGANVLTF TRBJ2-6 - TRBV9 many
TGTGCCAGCAGCGATACCCACTCTGGAAACACCATATATTTT CASSDTHSGNTIYF TRBJ1-3 - TRBV19 many
TGTGCCAGCAGCATGGGGACAGGGGCCTTCTACAATGAGCAGTTCTTC CASSMGTGAFYNEQFF TRBJ2-1 TRBD1 TRBV7-2 many
TGCGCCAGCAGCTTCGACAGGCATCCCTACGAGCAGTACTTC CASSFDRHPYEQYF TRBJ2-7 - TRBV5-1 -
TGTGCCGAGCTGGCCGGGGAGCTGTTTTTT CAELAGELFF TRBJ2-2 - TRBV21-1 few
TGTGCCAGCAGTTTGATTAGCAATCAGCCCCAGCATTTT CASSLISNQPQHF TRBJ1-5 - TRBV27 many
TGTGCCAGCAGCTTTACTAGCACCGGGGCAGATACGCAGTATTTT CASSFTSTGADTQYF TRBJ2-3 - TRBV5-6 few
TGTGCCAGCTCAAAGACAGGGGGTGACACTGAAGCTTTCTTT CASSKTGGDTEAFF TRBJ1-1 TRBD1 TRBV18 many
TGTGCCAGCAGCCTCTTAGCGGGACCCAGCAATGAGCAGTTCTTC CASSLLAGPSNEQFF TRBJ2-1 TRBD2 TRBV11-1 large
TGTGCCAGCAGACAACAGGGTCGAAGGGAGCAGTACTTC CASRQQGRREQYF TRBJ2-7 - TRBV3-1 many
TGTGCCAGCAGCGTTCTCCCGGGTCATCCGGGAGCTTTCTTT CASSVLPGHPGAFF TRBJ1-1 - TRBV9 many
TGTGCCAGCAGCTTGCCTCCGGCTGGGGCCAACGTCCTGACTTTC CASSLPPAGANVLTF TRBJ2-6 - TRBV5-5 -
TGTGCCAGCAGCCAAGATAATATGGTGGGACTAGCGAGCTACCAAGAGACCCAGTACTTC CASSQDNMVGLASYQETQYF TRBJ2-5 TRBD2 TRBV3-1 medium-sized
TGTGCCAGCAGTTACTCGACCGGCCTATACGAGCAGTACTTC CASSYSTGLYEQYF TRBJ2-7 - TRBV6-5 many
TGTGCCAGCACTCCCCGGTCCCCCTACAATGAGCAGTTCTTC CASTPRSPYNEQFF TRBJ2-1 - TRBV6-5 many
TGTGCCAGCAGCTGGGGACAGGGGACGAACACTGAAGCTTTCTTT CASSWGQGTNTEAFF TRBJ1-1 TRBD1 TRBV7-9 many
TGTGCCAGCAGTCCCTCCTGGGCTAGCGGGGGCCACGAGCAGTACTTC CASSPSWASGGHEQYF TRBJ2-7 TRBD2 TRBV28 many
TGCGCCAGCAGCATACCTCCCTACGAGCAGTACTTC CASSIPPYEQYF TRBJ2-7 - TRBV5-1 many
TGCGCCAGCAGCCAAGGAGGGACGGGGAGTTTAGCTAACTATGGCTACACCTTC CASSQGGTGSLANYGYTF TRBJ1-2 - TRBV4-1 -
TGTGCCAGCAGCCGGGGGGCAACTAATGAAAAACTGTTTTTT CASSRGATNEKLFF TRBJ1-4 - TRBV7-2 -
TGTGCCAGCAGCCAAGAACTAAGACAGGGCCCAGGCACTGAAGCTTTCTTT CASSQELRQGPGTEAFF TRBJ1-1 TRBD1 TRBV3-1 many
TGTGCCTGGAGTGTATTACGGGCTTCCTACGAGCAGTACTTC CAWSVLRASYEQYF TRBJ2-7 - TRBV30 many
TGCGCCAGCAGCTTGCAAGGGGCCATCAATCAGCCCCAGCATTTT CASSLQGAINQPQHF TRBJ1-5 - TRBV5-1 -
TGTGCCAGTAGTATAGATCTTTATATGGGTTCTAGCACAGATACGCAGTATTTT CASSIDLYMGSSTDTQYF TRBJ2-3 - TRBV19 many
TGTGCCAGCAGCTACCTTCCGGTTGAGCAGTTCTTC CASSYLPVEQFF TRBJ2-1 - TRBV7-2 many
TGTGCCAGCAGACCGGACGGAAGCTCCTACAATGAGCAGTTCTTC CASRPDGSSYNEQFF TRBJ2-1 - TRBV6-5 many
TGTGCCATCAGTGAGACACCCACTAGCACAGATACGCAGTATTTT CAISETPTSTDTQYF TRBJ2-3 - TRBV10-3 many
TGTGCCATAGCAGGAGGGGACCGCTACTATGGCTACACCTTC CAIAGGDRYYGYTF TRBJ1-2 - TRBV6-2/TRBV6-3 many
TGTGCCAGCAGTGAAGGGACAGCTAGCACAGATACGCAGTATTTT CASSEGTASTDTQYF TRBJ2-3 - TRBV2 medium-sized
TGCAGTGCTATGGACGGCCGCTCCTACGAGCAGTACTTC CSAMDGRSYEQYF TRBJ2-7 - TRBV20-1 -
TGTGCCAGCAGCCAGGACAGGGGCGATCAGCCCCAGCATTTT CASSQDRGDQPQHF TRBJ1-5 TRBD1 TRBV4-2 -
TGTGCCAGCTGGGATATGAACACTGAAGCTTTCTTT CASWDMNTEAFF TRBJ1-1 - TRBV7-9 -
TGTGCCAGCAGTAGGGGTGGGGGTTTTGGCTACACCTTC CASSRGGGFGYTF TRBJ1-2 - TRBV6-5 many
TGTGCCATCAGTCCCCCGGGTTCTAGCGGCCGCACAGATACGCAGTATTTT CAISPPGSSGRTDTQYF TRBJ2-3 TRBD2 TRBV10-3 many
TGCAGTGCTAGAGATCGGCCACAGGGGGCTGCGGGTACTGAAGCTTTCTTT CSARDRPQGAAGTEAFF TRBJ1-1 TRBD1 TRBV20-1 many
TGCAGTGCTAGGGGCTGGGATTCAGATACGCAGTATTTT CSARGWDSDTQYF TRBJ2-3 - TRBV20-1 medium-sized